This passage covers 5 T cell receptor beta chains from one sample sequenced in a study of OX40 agonist ivuxolimab in advanced cancers. The protocol was immunoSEQ multiplex PCR, while the TCRdb copy is restricted to in-frame clones and leaves out a portion. The repertoire holds about 89,000 clones, with roughly 86% as singletons. Sequenced here: CD4+ or CD8+ T cells sorted from blood, sampled in a trial of the OX40 agonist ivuxolimab. The receptors derive from an adult with an advanced solid tumor such as melanoma, head and neck, liver or kidney cancer.

This rearrangement joins TRBV18 to TRBJ2-3; D gene ambiguous. Trimming took off 3 bases at V and 1 base at J, with 2 bases between the two ends. This CDR3 spans 12 amino acids. Germline lookup yields CDR1 KGHSH and CDR2 LQKENI. The CDR3 spells CASSPGTDTQYF. CDR3 coding DNA: TGTGCCAGCTCACCTGGCACAGATACGCAGTATTTT.

The chain uses TRBV30 and TRBJ2-3; 10 nucleotides align to TRBD2. This CDR3 has 17 amino acids. The trim removed 1 base at V and 6 bases at J, leaving 13 bases unmatched. In germline, CDR1 is GTSNPN, CDR2 SVGIG (reference sequence). The CDR3 sequence is CAWSGEIAGGPLDTQYF. Here the CDR3 DNA reads TGTGCCTGGAGTGGGGAAATAGCGGGGGGACCCCTGGATACGCAGTATTTT.

The J gene is TRBJ1-2, the V gene TRBV18; D uncertain. Germline CDR1 reads KGHSH; CDR2 reads LQKENI. CDR3 length equals 15 residues. Deletions cut 2 bases from V and 2 bases from J, with 12 bases between. The CDR3 reads CASSPIGGRNYGYTF. CDR3 nucleotide sequence: TGTGCCAGCTCACCAATCGGAGGGAGAAACTATGGCTACACCTTC.

The chain joins TRBV5-1 to TRBJ2-1, with 9 bases aligning to TRBD2. Germline CDR1 SGHRS, CDR2 YFSETQ. J gave up 1 base and V 0 bases, and 5 bases lay outside the gene matches. The CDR3 has 17 residues. Here the CDR3 reads CASSLDRRGGSYNEQFF. Here the CDR3 DNA reads TGCGCCAGCAGCTTGGACCGGCGGGGGGGTTCCTACAATGAGCAGTTCTTC.

The V call is TRBV7-8, the J call TRBJ2-7, with 11 bases that match TRBD2. V gave up 5 bases and J gave up 3 bases; unmatched junction bases: 9. CDR1 and CDR2 (germline): SGHVS, FQNEAQ. This CDR3 has 16 residues. CDR3 sequence (DNA): TGTGCCAGCAGCCCCAAGACTAGCGGGACGCTCTACGAGCAGTACTTC. Translation: CASSPKTSGTLYEQYF. The full variable domain, completed using reference TRBV7-8 and TRBJ2-7, is GAGVSQSPRYKVAKRGQDVALRCDPISGHVSLFWYQQALGQGPEFLTYFQNEAQLDKSGLPSDRFFAERPEGSVSTLKIQRTQQEDSAVYLCASSPKTSGTLYEQYFGPGTRLTVT.